This T cell receptor (beta chain) was sequenced during a study of cytomegalovirus exposure and HLA in healthy donors. Overall study results and limits: A missense DCLRE1C variant was associated with V- and J-gene trimming of TCR beta chains in a later analysis, and an independent cohort replicated the association.

Germline assignment: CDR1 GTSNPN and CDR2 SVGIG (reference sequence). The CDR3 loop spans 14 amino acids. V was shortened by 0 bases and J by 5 bases, with 13 bases between the two germline ends. To note about this clone: The antigen remains unidentified.

This PCR relied on a set of 60 Vbeta primers and 13 Jbeta primers. Measured with immunoSEQ multiplex PCR; TCRdb has only the in-frame clones, and not every one. Here the sample spans 150,000 to 200,000 clones, over 70% being singletons. The sample comprised PBMCs. This clonotype was obtained from a woman in her thirties in good health and CMV-seronegative. The chain recombines TRBV30 with TRBJ1-1, with D hard to call. The CDR3 nucleotides are TGTGCCTGGAGTGTAGAGTTCTCGGGGACTGAAGCTTTCTTT. It translates to CAWSVEFSGTEAFF. Looking up the rest from reference TRBV30 and TRBJ1-1 gives the full variable domain: SQTIHQWPATLVQPVGSPLSLECTVEGTSNPNLYWYRQAAGRGLQLLFYSVGIGQISSEVPQNLSASRPQDRQFILSSKKLLLSDSGFYLCAWSVEFSGTEAFFGQGTRLTVV.